This TCR beta chain came from a study of cytomegalovirus exposure and HLA in healthy donors (dated by TCRdb to about 2017). Turning to the overall study: An earlier analysis of approximately 640 of the donors reported 250 to 300 Gb of sequence data and about 100 million unique TCR beta sequences from 150 million to 200 million T cells. Roughly 300 gigabases of sequencing data and 80 million or so unique TCR sequences were included in an early release covering about 700 HLA-typed donors. The genetic ancestry cluster associated with self-reported Caucasian donors included 70% to 85% of the 300 to 400 genotyped donors. The study aimed to test whether signatures of past pathogen exposure could be identified by cataloging public T cell receptors. The study used immunosequencing to profile the T cell repertoires of approximately 650 subjects and linked those repertoires to cytomegalovirus serostatus. Besides the first cohort of 550 to 750 subjects, a separate validation cohort made up of 95 to 150 different subjects was used. To predict cytomegalovirus infection status, the study combined high-throughput TCR immunosequencing, statistical association of individual TCRs with disease status, and machine learning. In a later analysis, previously published TCR beta repertoires from 670 or so donors were re-analyzed and high-resolution HLA genotyping was added so that TCR occurrence patterns could be studied. In the later analysis, no new phenotypic data were used to find candidate immune exposures; instead, reliance was placed on TCR beta sequences and their occurrence across donors. In an earlier analysis of 587 of the donors, high-throughput TCR beta sequencing was used to judge whether each TCR beta V gene segment behaved as functional or pseudogenic. Donor age, sex, ethnicity and CMV serostatus were compiled together with the repertoire data. A later genetic analysis used genome-wide SNP genotypes for 398 of the 666 donors, treating that subset as a discovery cohort. All discovery cohort repertoires had been generated using a single sequencing platform. HLA typing covered class I and class II loci at four-digit resolution. The number of donors typed differed by locus, with roughly 629-640 for A, B, C, DRB1 and DQB1, around 520 for DQA1, over 600 for DPA1, and about 450 for DPB1. A few DR-DQ haplotypes were handled as single units for association and clustering because linkage in the cohort was strong. Among roughly 400 genotyped donors of the cohort, an average of about 240,000 unique TCR beta nucleotide sequences was sequenced per donor, of which about 20% were non-productive.

Overall study outcomes, separate from this receptor: An association between a missense DCLRE1C variant and V-gene and J-gene trimming of TCR beta chains was found in a later genetic analysis and replicated in an independent cohort. Because the 87-base-pair reads could not distinguish some IMGT-functional V segments, including TRBV6-2 and TRBV6-3, those segments were excluded. In a later analysis, TCR association rates were found to vary across HLA loci, with the most associated TCRs seen for DRB1 alleles and the fewest for HLA-C alleles. A total of around 150 TCR beta chains were listed by the study as associated with cytomegalovirus. In an earlier analysis of 587 of the donors, most TCR beta V segments appeared in productive rearrangements about 87% or about 30% of the time, broadly matching IMGT annotations. A later analysis associated 16,951 TCR beta sequences with specific HLA alleles at a false discovery rate of 0.05. In a later analysis, most CMV-associated TCR beta chains were found to appear HLA-restricted, with HLA associations seemingly driven largely by CMV exposure. In this cohort, only TCR beta chains were sequenced, and detectable features were limited by the absence of alpha or paired-chain data. The authors suggested that the approach could potentially be generalized to other disease states and immunological phenotypes. HLA typing was unavailable for some donors at each locus, so association tests used only the typed subset. Compared with the 666-donor mean, donors in an Asian-associated ancestry cluster had fewer N-insertions in productive TCRs, according to a later genetic analysis. A further reported finding was that TCR beta sequences accurately predicted the HLA-A and HLA-B alleles for most subjects in the first cohort. Around 16 rarely observed V segments, including chromosome 9 orphons, were excluded from the earlier analysis of several hundred of the donors because counts were too low. The presence/absence analyses assumed that sequencing depth was roughly uniform across donors, and that assumption may not be true. According to a later analysis, parvovirus B19, influenza, CMV and Epstein-Barr virus appeared linked to several top co-occurrence clusters. Most TCR sequences were observed very rarely across donors, whereas some public TCRs were present in many individuals. Linkage disequilibrium might explain the correlated functional status among segregating V segments, but an unknown experimental factor could not be ruled out. Cytomegalovirus status was reported to be diagnosed by the classifier with high specificity and sensitivity in both the original and validation cohorts. CMV serostatus was the only immune exposure information available for the cohort. A group of highly shared sequence variants was considered likely to be a technical artifact of the sequencing pipeline. In vitro tests confirmed that a few of the cytomegalovirus-associated TCR beta chains recognize cytomegalovirus antigens. In a later analysis, HLA-associated TCR beta chains showed more clonal expansion and lower generation probabilities than non-associated chains that were equally common. When HLA alleles, especially DR and DQ, strongly co-occurred, attributing TCR associations to individual alleles was difficult.

Turning to this clone: The clone's antigen remains unknown. Per-base qualities were not stored, and no clone one base away is much larger.

Inclusive of the bounding cysteine and phenylalanine, the CDR3 is 16 residues long. Only the CDR3 DNA is retained, 48 bases long and in frame from the first base. Relative to germline, V is missing 4 bases and J is missing 3 bases, with 6 bases of the junction outside any gene match. Sequences MGHRA (CDR1) and YSYEKL (CDR2) are obtained from the germline V gene. The method behind the library was the immunoSEQ multiplex PCR assay. A mixture of 60 forward primers for TCR Vbeta segments and 13 reverse primers for TCR Jbeta segments was used in the multiplex PCR. A multiplex PCR assay on genomic DNA amplified the CDR3 region of rearranged TCR beta genes. The amplified TCR beta libraries were sequenced on the Illumina HiSeq System as 87-base-pair reads. Concerning the study's data processing: A later analysis tallied roughly 78 million unique TCR beta chains across the 666 repertoires, and some 10 million of those chains were shared by two or more donors. To remove PCR and sequencing errors, raw reads were error-corrected and collapsed into unique sequences using a nearest-neighbor algorithm that merged closely related sequences. CDR3 sequences were aligned to IMGT reference sequences to assign V, D and J gene segments. Each retained sequence needed at least a six-nucleotide match to both a V gene segment and a J gene segment. A rearrangement was called productive if the CDR3 had no stop codons and remained in frame with V and J, and every other rearrangement was called non-productive. Following IMGT convention, CDR3 was defined as the stretch from the second conserved V-encoded cysteine to the conserved J-encoded phenylalanine. The earlier analysis of roughly 590 of the donors excluded any sequence lacking an unambiguous match to a single V gene segment. An earlier analysis of roughly 590 of the donors called V segments functional above 56.7% productive rearrangements and segregating when the between-donor standard deviation exceeded 5%. A statistical classification framework was built for diagnosing cytomegalovirus status from the catalog of TCR beta chain sequences. V and J gene assignment, in a later analysis, came from comparing TCR nucleotide sequences with IMGT/GENE-DB human TR gene sequences. Using the TCRdist pipeline, a later analysis assigned CDR3 sequences along with most-parsimonious VDJ recombination scenarios. In a later analysis, each TCR beta chain was defined by its CDR3 amino acid sequence together with its V-gene family, and reads without a unique V-gene family were excluded. To address suspected cross-contamination and a sequencing artifact, a later analysis removed over 500 highly shared, low-generation-probability nucleotide sequences. In a later analysis, a clonal expansion index for each public chain was calculated from normalized within-repertoire ranks of inferred template counts. In a later analysis, generation probabilities were computed using a VDJ recombination model fitted to out-of-frame rearrangements, and the results were checked against IGoR. In a later analysis, TCR-TCR, TCR-HLA and TCR-CMV co-occurrence was scored with hypergeometric tests, and a repertoire-size bias correction was applied to TCR pairs. A later analysis estimated false discovery rates by permuting HLA or CMV assignments 20 times. In a later analysis, co-occurring TCRs were grouped using DBSCAN, and TCRdist sequence similarity was added for clustering within HLA-allele-positive subsets. For co-occurrence clustering, repertoires with fewer than 30,000 or more than 120,000 public chains were excluded, along with a handful of repertoires with anomalous nucleotide sharing. In its TCRdb copy, this immuneACCESS table keeps in-frame sequences only and misses some clones. Where compared with another copy, unresolved V genes explain less than half of these, and the others have no known cause. V, J and clone size derive from that table, while D and trimming were established from the DNA sequence. Counted in this sample were under 80,000 clones; 68% of them appeared once. The ten largest clones capture 2% to 2.5% of the sample.

The cohort was made up of 500 to 850 healthy bone marrow donors. All cohort members were sampled while nominally healthy, although unrecorded immune exposures were likely present. The donor was CMV seronegative and was included in the group of a few hundred seronegative cohort members. Each donor provided a peripheral blood sample, and peripheral blood mononuclear cells were used for TCR beta sequencing. The Qiagen DNeasy Blood Extraction Kit was used to extract genomic DNA from the blood cell samples. The source material was PBMCs. This clonotype originated in a woman aged 25-40 years in good health and CMV-seronegative. This sequence uses TRBV4-1 and TRBJ2-2, and 9 junction bases match TRBD1. CDR3 sequence: CASSRRDREYTGELFF. The DNA is TGCGCCAGCAGCCGACGGGACAGGGAATACACCGGGGAGCTGTTTTTT.